This section outlines one T cell receptor (beta chain) sequence together with its context. The antigen is undetermined. These data belong to a study of OX40 agonist ivuxolimab in advanced cancers. On the study more broadly: Those enrolled were about 80% male, with a mean age of 60 years and ages from 23 to 79. There were three patients with partial responses, one having hepatocellular carcinoma and two cutaneous melanoma. Findings of the study overall: The study found that CD8+ T cells averaged more expanded clones than CD4+.

V lost 3 bases to trimming and J lost 5 bases, with 19 bases between them. CDR1 and CDR2 from the germline V gene are MNHEY and SMNVEV (reference sequence). The CDR3 consists of 16 residues. The method was immunoSEQ multiplex PCR; TCRdb's version includes in-frame clones alone and lacks a portion of them. The profile shows more than 75,000 clones, around 80% of them singletons. This chain links TRBV27 with TRBJ1-1; a possible D gene is TRBD1 (5 bases). The sequenced sample was CD4+ or CD8+ T cells sorted from blood, obtained in a trial of the OX40 agonist ivuxolimab. This TCR came from an adult with an advanced solid tumor such as melanoma, head and neck, liver or kidney cancer. The CDR3: CASSFGLGDGGTEAFF. CDR3 in DNA: TGTGCCAGCAGTTTTGGCTTGGGGGACGGAGGGACTGAAGCTTTCTTT.